The entry below gives a single TCR beta chain sequence along with its context. This sequence may be a read error, since a much larger clone differs from it by one base. This sample is drawn from a study of T-cell reconstitution after alpha-beta-depleted transplantation in children. TCRbeta library preparation incorporated unique molecular identifiers. TCRdb ran MiXCR on the PCR reads and lists one entry per CDR3 protein. Of about 110,000 distinct CDR3 sequences in the sample, 10% were seen once. The sample here was PBMCs from the stem cell graft donor, taken from the stem cell graft. This clonotype originated in a human donor who donated a stem cell graft to a child with acute lymphoblastic leukemia.

CDR3 nucleotides: TGTGCCAGCAGCTTAGCGCTAGCGGGAGGGGGGAGCTCCTACAATGGGCAGTTCTTC. It codes for CASSLALAGGGSSYNGQFF. V and J are TRBV7-2 and TRBJ2-1; 12 bases align to TRBD2. CDR1 is SGHTA and CDR2 is FQGNSA in the germline V gene. This CDR3 is 19 amino acids long.